This entry lists 27 T cell receptor beta chains sequenced from one sample in a study of shared clonotypes between healthy human individuals. Sequencing was performed with immunoSEQ multiplex PCR; in TCRdb, only in-frame clones are kept and a portion is missing. The profile covers about 2.5 million clones, with under 95% appearing a single time and 0.3% to 0.4% taken by the ten largest. The sample was naive CD4+ T cells from PBMCs. Subset described: CD45RA+ positively selected. The receptors come from a man aged 18 to 35 in good health. Some clones in this sample may be carry-over from other donors' samples.

The chain recombines TRBV6-5 with TRBJ1-1; D is undetermined. The V gene lost 6 bases and the J gene lost 7 bases, with 12 bases spanning the gap. This CDR3 comprises 12 residues. Germline-derived CDR1 and CDR2 are MNHEY and SVGAGI. CDR3 sequence: CASSPGRFEAFF. CDR3 sequence (DNA): TGTGCCAGCAGCCCTGGACGGTTTGAAGCTTTCTTT.

This rearrangement joins TRBV7-2 to TRBJ2-1, with D maybe TRBD2 (5 bases). V was pared by 4 bases and J by 9 bases, with 10 bases between. The V gene's germline CDR1 is SGHTA and CDR2 FQGNSA. The CDR3 contains 12 residues. Here the CDR3 DNA reads TGTGCCAGCAGCTCACGTACTAGTGAGCAGTTCTTC. Amino acids: CASSSRTSEQFF. Full variable domain (outside the CDR3, taken from reference TRBV7-2 and TRBJ2-1): GAGVSQSPSNKVTEKGKDVELRCDPISGHTALYWYRQSLGQGLEFLIYFQGNSAPDKSGLPSDRFSAERTGGSVSTLTIQRTQQEDSAVYLCASSSRTSEQFFGPGTRLTVL.

The chain links TRBV2 to TRBJ2-7; D is ambiguous. Looked up from germline, CDR1 is SNHLY and CDR2 is FYNNEI. The CDR3 has 15 residues. With 4 bases removed from V and 0 bases from J, the gap between germline ends came to 13 bases. CDR3 sequence: CASSGRTKSSYEQYF. As DNA, the CDR3 is TGTGCCAGCAGTGGCCGAACGAAGAGCTCCTACGAGCAGTACTTC.

The V call is TRBV27, the J call TRBJ1-1; no reliable D call. V lost 2 bases and J lost 1, with 11 bases in between. Germline loops: CDR1 MNHEY, CDR2 SMNVEV (reference sequence). The CDR3 spans 15 residues. The CDR3 here is CASSLIFRRNTEAFF. The CDR3 bases are TGTGCCAGCAGTTTAATCTTCCGGCGGAACACTGAAGCTTTCTTT.

This chain uses TRBV18 with TRBJ2-1, with TRBD2 matching 10 bases. Trimming cost V 1 base and J 6 bases; bases outside gene matches: 6. The CDR3 loop spans 16 amino acids. The germline V gene has CDR1 KGHSH and CDR2 LQKENI. CDR3 protein: CASSPRLAGVSNEQFF. The CDR3 bases are TGTGCCAGCTCACCACGGCTAGCGGGAGTATCCAATGAGCAGTTCTTC.

This clone was detected only once. This rearrangement joins TRBV28 to TRBJ1-5; 9 bases align to TRBD1. Germline V gene sequence: CDR1 MDHEN, CDR2 SYDVKM. The CDR3 sequence is 14 residues long. J lost 6 bases, V lost 7 bases, and 7 bases had no gene match. CDR3 nucleotide sequence: TGTGCCAGCACCCTGACAGGGGGAAGTCAGCCCCAGCATTTT. This sequence encodes CASTLTGGSQPQHF.

The V call is TRBV5-6, the J call TRBJ2-7, with 11 bases matching TRBD1. V was clipped by 3 bases and J by 3 bases; unmatched bases: 2. CDR1 SGHDT and CDR2 YYEEEE come from the germline V gene. The CDR3 runs 14 residues. The CDR3 nucleotides are TGTGCCAGCAGCTGGGACAGGGGGGACTACGAGCAGTACTTC. This codes for CASSWDRGDYEQYF.

V usage is TRBV2 and J usage is TRBJ2-7; TRBD1 aligns across 8 bases. The CDR3 covers 17 residues. Per germline, CDR1 SNHLY and CDR2 FYNNEI. V was clipped by 8 bases and J by 0 bases; unmatched bases: 15. CDR3 sequence reads: CASDRKRDRRSSYEQYF. CDR3 in DNA: TGTGCCAGCGATAGGAAACGGGACAGGCGTAGCTCCTACGAGCAGTACTTC.

This clone was observed once. The chain joins TRBV7-3 to TRBJ1-1, with TRBD1 matching 8 bases. This CDR3 is 16 amino acids long. Germline-derived CDR1 and CDR2 are SGHTA and FQGTGA. Unmatched junction bases numbered 5, after V lost 2 bases and J lost 0 bases. The CDR3 DNA reads TGTGCCAGCAGCTTATTCAGGGGGCGGGTGAACACTGAAGCTTTCTTT. It translates to CASSLFRGRVNTEAFF.

The genes are TRBV19 and TRBJ1-5; D unclear. Trimming shortened V by 3 bases and J by 7 bases, and 13 bases separated the two germline ends. CDR1 is LNHDA, CDR2 SQIVND, per germline (reference sequence). The CDR3 totals 14 residues. CDR3 in amino acids: CASSISGIGQPQHF. The CDR3 DNA reads as TGTGCCAGTAGTATCTCGGGAATCGGCCAGCCCCAGCATTTT.

The CDR3 region is CAISAGGASGLEQYF. CDR3 nucleotides: TGTGCCATCAGTGCAGGGGGCGCATCCGGACTCGAGCAGTACTTC. V gene TRBV10-3 combines with J gene TRBJ2-7; 8 positions match TRBD1. CDR3 length: 15 residues. Germline V CDR1 and CDR2: ENHRY, SYGVKD. J lost 6 bases, V lost 4 bases, and 11 bases had no gene match.

This clone has a single count. The V gene is TRBV5-1, the J gene TRBJ2-5; TRBD1 is a possible D gene (6 bases). CDR3 length: 14 amino acids. Germline V gives CDR1 SGHRS, CDR2 YFSETQ. Trimming took 2 bases from V and 5 from J, leaving 13 bases between them. The CDR3 bases are TGCGCCAGCAGCTTTGCAGGGGTAGGGGAGACCCAGTACTTC. Translated, it gives CASSFAGVGETQYF.

The CDR3 spells CSAIQGGRAFF. The CDR3 coding sequence is TGCAGTGCTATACAGGGGGGTAGGGCTTTCTTT. The rearrangement links TRBV20-1 to TRBJ1-1; TRBD1 agrees at 8 bases. The CDR3 runs 11 residues. Per the germline V gene, CDR1 is DFQATT and CDR2 is SNEGSKA (reference sequence). V lost 4 bases and J lost 11; bases outside the gene matches: 6.

The chain recombines TRBV28 with TRBJ1-5; D not resolved. CDR1 is MDHEN and CDR2 is SYDVKM in the germline V gene. The CDR3 extends over 18 amino acids. The V end lost 2 bases, the J end lost 0 bases, and 17 bases lay between the germline ends. CDR3 nucleotide sequence: TGTGCCAGCAGTTTACTCGCGGGAGGACTGTATAGCAATCAGCCCCAGCATTTT. Its protein product is CASSLLAGGLYSNQPQHF. The entire variable domain, with the rest obtained from reference TRBV28 and TRBJ1-5, is as follows: DVKVTQSSRYLVKRTGEKVFLECVQDMDHENMFWYRQDPGLGLRLIYFSYDVKMKEKGDIPEGYSVSREKKERFSLILESASTNQTSMYLCASSLLAGGLYSNQPQHFGDGTRLSIL.

Remarks on this clone: At the DNA level, this CDR3 is encoded by other sequences in the same sample as well. The CDR3: CASSLMSGEETQYF. CDR3 bases: TGTGCCAGCAGCTTGATGAGTGGGGAAGAGACCCAGTACTTC. This chain links TRBV7-9 with TRBJ2-5; D is unresolved. Germline CDR1 and CDR2: SEHNR and FQNEAQ (reference sequence). There are 14 residues in the CDR3. V shed 3 bases and J shed 3 bases, with 11 bases lying between them. Full variable domain (remainder filled in from reference TRBV7-9 and TRBJ2-5): DTGVSQNPRHKITKRGQNVTFRCDPISEHNRLYWYRQTLGQGPEFLTYFQNEAQLEKSRLLSDRFSAERPKGSFSTLEIQRTEQGDSAMYLCASSLMSGEETQYFGPGTRLLVL.

In the case of this clone: The same CDR3 is also encoded by other DNA sequences in this sample. The genes are TRBV5-1 and TRBJ2-1; maybe TRBD1 (5 bases). Germline assignment: CDR1 SGHRS and CDR2 YFSETQ. With 0 bases removed from V and 7 bases from J, the gap between germline ends came to 5 bases. The CDR3 runs 12 residues. In nucleotides, the CDR3 is TGCGCCAGCAGCTTGGGGACAAATGAGCAGTTCTTC. Translated: CASSLGTNEQFF.

V gene TRBV6-1 combines with J gene TRBJ1-2; D call uncertain. The germline V and J ends were trimmed by 4 bases and 4 bases, with 16 bases remaining between them. The germline V gene has CDR1 MNHNS and CDR2 SASEGT. CDR3 length: 15 amino acids. As DNA, the CDR3 is TGTGCCAGCAGTGTTTATCCGTCTTCGGGCTATGGCTACACCTTC. Protein product: CASSVYPSSGYGYTF.

On this clone: The sample carries other DNA sequences with the same CDR3. The chain uses TRBV28 and TRBJ2-1; perhaps D is TRBD1 or TRBD2 (5 bases each). V lost 2 bases to trimming and J lost 0 bases, with 8 bases between them. This CDR3 spans 15 amino acids. Looked up from germline, CDR1 is MDHEN and CDR2 is SYDVKM. The CDR3 sequence is CASSLGGSSYNEQFF. The DNA of the CDR3 is TGTGCCAGCAGTTTAGGGGGTAGCTCCTACAATGAGCAGTTCTTC.

About this clone itself: Within the sample, other DNA sequences also encode this same CDR3. V and J are TRBV25-1 and TRBJ2-1; 8 bases align to TRBD2. This CDR3 region has 15 residues. Germline V gene sequence: CDR1 MGHDK, CDR2 SYGVNS. Trimming at V came to 4 bases and at J to 1 base, leaving 3 bases not matched to a gene. The CDR3 reads CASSASGSSYNEQFF. As DNA, the CDR3 is TGTGCCAGCAGTGCTAGCGGGTCTTCCTACAATGAGCAGTTCTTC.

CDR3 sequence reads: CASSSQRTSGEQYF. The DNA for the CDR3 is TGTGCCAGCAGCTCACAACGGACTAGCGGTGAGCAGTACTTC. V is TRBV4-2 and J is TRBJ2-7; TRBD2 matches 10 bases. Per germline, CDR1 LGHNA and CDR2 YNFKEQ. The CDR3 is 14 residues long. Losses at the gene ends were 5 bases for V and 7 bases for J; bases not matched to a gene: 8.

This chain links TRBV7-9 with TRBJ2-7; maybe TRBD2 (6 bases). CDR3 length: 14 amino acids. V was cut by 2 bases and J by 3 bases, with 11 bases left in between. Germline lookup yields CDR1 SEHNR and CDR2 FQNEAQ (reference sequence). CDR3 loop: CASSLLGGNYEQYF. CDR3 bases: TGTGCCAGCAGCTTATTGGGGGGAAACTACGAGCAGTACTTC.

This clone was seen a few times. At the DNA level, this CDR3 is encoded by other sequences in the same sample as well. The rearrangement links TRBV7-2 to TRBJ2-2; unclear D gene. Trimming shortened V by 4 bases and J by 2 bases, and 2 bases separated the two germline ends. Looked up from germline, CDR1 is SGHTA and CDR2 is FQGNSA. The CDR3 totals 12 residues. This CDR3 reads CASSSNTGELFF. CDR3 coding DNA: TGTGCCAGCAGCTCAAACACCGGGGAGCTGTTTTTT. Together with reference TRBV7-2 and TRBJ2-2, the CDR3 gives the full variable domain: GAGVSQSPSNKVTEKGKDVELRCDPISGHTALYWYRQSLGQGLEFLIYFQGNSAPDKSGLPSDRFSAERTGGSVSTLTIQRTQQEDSAVYLCASSSNTGELFFGEGSRLTVL.

The chain links TRBV5-1 to TRBJ2-5; D call uncertain. Germline CDR1 is SGHRS and CDR2 is YFSETQ. V shed 0 bases and J shed 4 bases, with 10 bases lying between them. This CDR3 spans 14 amino acids. CDR3 DNA: TGCGCCAGCAGCTTGGAACGGTCCGGAGAGACCCAGTACTTC. It translates to CASSLERSGETQYF.

V and J are TRBV28 and TRBJ2-3; perhaps D is TRBD1 or TRBD2 (5 bases each). CDR1 and CDR2 (germline): MDHEN, SYDVKM. V was trimmed by 5 bases and J by 4 bases, leaving 10 bases between them. There are 13 residues in the CDR3. CDR3 amino acids: CASSGGEADTQYF. CDR3 nucleotide sequence: TGTGCCAGCAGTGGGGGTGAGGCAGATACGCAGTATTTT. Full variable domain (remainder filled in from reference TRBV28 and TRBJ2-3): DVKVTQSSRYLVKRTGEKVFLECVQDMDHENMFWYRQDPGLGLRLIYFSYDVKMKEKGDIPEGYSVSREKKERFSLILESASTNQTSMYLCASSGGEADTQYFGPGTRLTVL.

The chain couples TRBV2 to TRBJ2-6; D unclear. The germline gives CDR1 SNHLY, CDR2 FYNNEI. The CDR3 length is 13 residues. Trimming shortened V by 6 bases and J by 3 bases, and 6 bases separated the two germline ends. The CDR3 spells CASSQSGANVLTF. The CDR3 nucleotides are TGTGCCAGCAGCCAGAGTGGGGCCAACGTCCTGACTTTC.

J is TRBJ2-5 and V is TRBV5-1, with no clear D. Trimming removed 4 bases at V and 1 base at J, with 11 bases between. Per the germline V gene, CDR1 is SGHRS and CDR2 is YFSETQ. There are 14 residues in the CDR3. CDR3 sequence reads: CASSERPAQETQYF. CDR3 bases: TGCGCCAGCAGCGAGAGACCTGCCCAAGAGACCCAGTACTTC.

The rearrangement uses TRBV11-3 and TRBJ2-3, with 10 bases matching TRBD1. The CDR3 extends over 16 amino acids. Germline lookup yields CDR1 SGHNT and CDR2 YENEEA. The V segment lost 3 bases and the J segment 4 bases; nucleotides outside the gene matches: 7. For the CDR3, the DNA is TGTGCCAGCAGCTTGAGGGGACAGGGGCATTCAGATACGCAGTATTTT. The encoded protein is CASSLRGQGHSDTQYF.